This record covers a single T cell receptor beta chain. Repertoires were generated with immunoSEQ multiplex PCR, while TCRdb's copy carries only in-frame clones and drops some. The repertoire holds about 150,000 clones, with about 87% as singletons. The sample belongs to a study of T cell responses to AZD1222 COVID-19 vaccine. The CDR3 spans 15 residues. The germline CDR1 and CDR2 sequences are LGHNA and YNFKEQ. V trimming: 1 base; J trimming: 5 bases; junction bases outside the gene matches: 4. The chain couples TRBV4-2 to TRBJ2-2; 7 nucleotides line up with TRBD2. The clonotype comes from an adult in good health. The sample consisted of peripheral blood, taken on day 0 of MenACWY control vaccination. The CDR3 nucleotides read TGTGCCAGCAGCCAAGGGGGAGGGGCAACCGGGGAGCTGTTTTTT. This codes for CASSQGGGATGELFF.